These 4 T cell receptor beta chains were sequenced from one sample in a study of CD8 T cells in Susac syndrome. cDNA came from around 0.5 to 1 ug RNA primed by random hexamers. In TCRdb, the immunoSEQ multiplex PCR reads were re-called with MiXCR into one record per CDR3 protein. The sample contains roughly 200,000 distinct CDR3 sequences, 91% of which appear only once. The sequencing sample was made of CD4+ T cells from PBMCs. These receptors were collected from a human donor with Susac syndrome.

The chain is built from TRBV7-2 and TRBJ2-6, with TRBD1 as a possible D gene (5 bases). In germline, CDR1 is SGHTA, CDR2 FQGNSA. This CDR3 has 17 amino acids. V was clipped by 0 bases and J by 0 bases, with 9 bases between them. CDR3 DNA: TGTGCCAGCAGCTTAGCCTCAGGGATCTCTGGGGCCAACGTCCTGACTTTC. Translated: CASSLASGISGANVLTF.

The chain carries TRBV19 and TRBJ1-1; no firm D call. The germline CDR1 and CDR2 sequences are LNHDA and SQIVND (reference sequence). The CDR3 covers 11 residues. The V end was cut by 11 bases, the J end by 1 base, with 8 bases between. The DNA of the CDR3 is TGTGCCGTAAAATCGAACACTGAAGCTTTCTTT. This gives the protein CAVKSNTEAFF.

The V and J genes are TRBV12-3 or TRBV12-4 and TRBJ1-1, with D possibly TRBD1 on 6 matching bases. This CDR3 is 12 amino acids long. Trimming removed 3 bases at V and 8 bases at J, with 10 bases between. CDR3 nucleotide sequence: TGTGCCAGCAGTTTCGCCGACAGGGAAGCTTTCTTT. It codes for CASSFADREAFF.

The chain carries TRBV28 and TRBJ1-5; no definite D call. CDR1 is MDHEN and CDR2 is SYDVKM in the germline V gene. The CDR3 contains 11 residues. Trimming cost V 10 bases and J 4 bases, with 8 bases left between them. The CDR3 loop is CATRGNQPQHF. The CDR3 DNA reads TGTGCCACTCGCGGGAATCAGCCCCAGCATTTT.